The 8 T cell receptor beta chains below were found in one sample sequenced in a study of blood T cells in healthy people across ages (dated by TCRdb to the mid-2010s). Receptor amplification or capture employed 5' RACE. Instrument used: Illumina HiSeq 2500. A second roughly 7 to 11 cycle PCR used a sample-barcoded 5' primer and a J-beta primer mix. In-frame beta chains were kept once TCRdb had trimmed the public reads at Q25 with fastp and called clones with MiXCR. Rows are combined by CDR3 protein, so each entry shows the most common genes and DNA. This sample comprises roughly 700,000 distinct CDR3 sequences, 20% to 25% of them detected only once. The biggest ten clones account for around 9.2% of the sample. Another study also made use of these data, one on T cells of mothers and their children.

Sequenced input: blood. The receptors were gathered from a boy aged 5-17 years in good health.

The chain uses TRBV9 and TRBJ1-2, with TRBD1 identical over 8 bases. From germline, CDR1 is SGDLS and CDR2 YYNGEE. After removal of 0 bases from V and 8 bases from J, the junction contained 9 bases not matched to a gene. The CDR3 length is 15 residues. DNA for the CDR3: TGTGCCAGCAGCGTAGGGATGGACAGGGCGCCCGGCTACACCTTC. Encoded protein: CASSVGMDRAPGYTF.

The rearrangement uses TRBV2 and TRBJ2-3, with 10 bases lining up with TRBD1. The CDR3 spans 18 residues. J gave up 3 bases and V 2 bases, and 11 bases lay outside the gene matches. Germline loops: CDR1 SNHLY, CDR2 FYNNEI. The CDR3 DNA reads TGTGCCAGCAGTGAAAAGGTCGGGACAGGGGAGAGAACAGATACGCAGTATTTT. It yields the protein CASSEKVGTGERTDTQYF.

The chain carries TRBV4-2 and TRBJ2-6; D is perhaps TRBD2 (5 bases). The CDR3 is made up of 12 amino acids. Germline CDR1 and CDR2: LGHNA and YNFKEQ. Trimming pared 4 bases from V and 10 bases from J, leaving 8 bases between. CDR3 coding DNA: TGTGCCAGCAGCCCCGGACTGAACGTCCTGACTTTC. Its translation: CASSPGLNVLTF.

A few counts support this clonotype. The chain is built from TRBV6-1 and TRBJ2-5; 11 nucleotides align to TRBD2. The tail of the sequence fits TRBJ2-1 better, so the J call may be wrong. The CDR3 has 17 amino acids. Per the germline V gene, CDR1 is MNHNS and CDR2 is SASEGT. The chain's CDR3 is CASSDLIAGGEYNEQFF. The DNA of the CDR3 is TGTGCCAGCAGTGATCTAATAGCGGGAGGGGAGTACAATGAGCAGTTCTTC.

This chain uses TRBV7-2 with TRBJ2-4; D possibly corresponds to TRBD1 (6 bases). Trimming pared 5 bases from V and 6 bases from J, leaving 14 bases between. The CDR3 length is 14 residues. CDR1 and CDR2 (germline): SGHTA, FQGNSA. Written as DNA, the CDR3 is TGTGCCAGCAGCCTCGGGACATTCGGAAACATTCAGTACTTC. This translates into CASSLGTFGNIQYF.

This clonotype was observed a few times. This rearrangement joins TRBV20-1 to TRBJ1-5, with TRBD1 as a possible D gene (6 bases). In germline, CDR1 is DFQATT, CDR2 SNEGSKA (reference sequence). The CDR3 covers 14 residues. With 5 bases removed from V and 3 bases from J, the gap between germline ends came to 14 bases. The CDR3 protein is CSASPAGVNQPQHF. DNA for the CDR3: TGCAGTGCTTCTCCCGCAGGGGTCAATCAGCCCCAGCATTTT.

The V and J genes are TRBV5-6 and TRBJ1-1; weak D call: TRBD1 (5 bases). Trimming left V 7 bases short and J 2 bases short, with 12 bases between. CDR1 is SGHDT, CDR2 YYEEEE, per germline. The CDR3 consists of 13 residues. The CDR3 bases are TGTGCCAGCTTCAGGGACCCCAACACTGAAGCTTTCTTT. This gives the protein CASFRDPNTEAFF.

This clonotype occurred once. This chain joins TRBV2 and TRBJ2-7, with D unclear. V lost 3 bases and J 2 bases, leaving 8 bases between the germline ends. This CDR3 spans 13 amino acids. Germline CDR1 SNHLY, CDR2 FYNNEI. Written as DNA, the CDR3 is TGTGCCAGCAGTGACTCGGGTGCCTACGAGCAGTACTTC. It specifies CASSDSGAYEQYF.